A single sample is the source of the 13 T cell receptor beta chains below, sequenced in a study of blood T cell repertoires in COVID-19. Generated by immunoSEQ multiplex PCR, the TCRdb table keeps only in-frame clones and is missing some. The table lists under 200,000 clones, roughly 80% of them singletons, with about 0.91% in the top ten. The specimen sequenced was peripheral blood. The receptors were sampled from a man aged 55 to 69 with COVID-19, enrolled during active disease.

This chain links TRBV7-2 with TRBJ1-4, with 8 bases lining up with TRBD1. J was trimmed by 8 bases and V by 3 bases; bases with no gene match: 5. The germline CDR1 and CDR2 sequences are SGHTA and FQGNSA. The CDR3 is made up of 14 amino acids. This CDR3 reads CASSFGQGREKLFF. CDR3 bases: TGTGCCAGCAGCTTTGGACAGGGTCGGGAAAAACTGTTTTTT.

Note on this clone: Other DNA sequences of this sample code for an identical CDR3. The rearrangement joins TRBV7-9 to TRBJ2-3, with 9 bases that match TRBD1. Germline V CDR1 and CDR2: SEHNR, FQNEAQ (reference sequence). The CDR3 is 14 amino acids. The ends lost 5 bases at V and 0 bases at J; junction bases unmatched: 0. Written as DNA, the CDR3 is TGTGCCAGCAGCGGACAGGGGAGCACAGATACGCAGTATTTT. Translating it yields CASSGQGSTDTQYF.

The chain employs TRBV2 and TRBJ1-2; TRBD1 matches at 7 bases. CDR3 length: 17 amino acids. With V trimmed by 2 bases and J by 5 bases, 14 bases remained unmatched. Germline V CDR1 and CDR2: SNHLY, FYNNEI. CDR3 in DNA: TGTGCCAGCAGTGAAAGGACAGGTCCCCCCTCTCTATATGGCTACACCTTC. Encoded protein: CASSERTGPPSLYGYTF.

The chain links TRBV15 to TRBJ2-3; D gene unclear. The CDR3 totals 16 residues. The V gene lost 1 base and the J gene lost 2 bases, with 13 bases spanning the gap. Germline-derived CDR1 and CDR2 are LNHNV and YYDKDF (reference sequence). The CDR3 nucleotides read TGTGCCACCAGCAGAGGTCTAGAGGTTTCCACAGATACGCAGTATTTT. It yields the protein CATSRGLEVSTDTQYF.

This chain uses TRBV7-6 with TRBJ1-3; 10 nucleotides line up with TRBD1. The CDR3 is 17 amino acids. Per the germline V gene, CDR1 is SGHVS and CDR2 is FNYEAQ. V was pared by 1 base and J by 4 bases, with 7 bases of the junction left unmatched. The CDR3 region has the DNA TGTGCCAGCAGCTTAGAAGTGGTGGGACAGGGGGGAAACACCATATATTTT. Its translation: CASSLEVVGQGGNTIYF.

The CDR3 region is CASSRGGQPQHF. In nucleotides, the CDR3 is TGTGCCAGCAGTCGCGGCGGGCAGCCCCAGCATTTT. The rearrangement uses TRBV28 and TRBJ1-5; no clear D. With 5 bases removed from V and 7 bases from J, the gap between germline ends came to 9 bases. Germline V lookup: CDR1 MDHEN, CDR2 SYDVKM. This CDR3 has 12 residues. Full variable domain (outside the CDR3, taken from reference TRBV28 and TRBJ1-5): DVKVTQSSRYLVKRTGEKVFLECVQDMDHENMFWYRQDPGLGLRLIYFSYDVKMKEKGDIPEGYSVSREKKERFSLILESASTNQTSMYLCASSRGGQPQHFGDGTRLSIL.

J is TRBJ2-4 and V is TRBV24-1; tentative D call: TRBD1 (5 bases). Per germline, CDR1 KGHDR and CDR2 SFDVKD. The length of the CDR3 is 13 residues. Between the trimmed V and J ends, which lost 4 bases and 8 bases, there was a span of 11 bases. Written as DNA, the CDR3 is TGTGCCACCAGTGACCGGACATCCGACATTCAGTACTTC. Translated, it gives CATSDRTSDIQYF.

This clone is a singleton in its sample. The V and J genes are TRBV12-3 or TRBV12-4 and TRBJ1-1; D perhaps matches TRBD1 (5 bases). V was shortened by 8 bases and J by 3 bases, with 13 bases between the two germline ends. The CDR3 length is 13 residues. In DNA, the CDR3 is TGTGCCAGCGTAGCGGGGCCTTACACTGAAGCTTTCTTT. Protein sequence: CASVAGPYTEAFF.

The CDR3 spells CASSGTGGPYEQYF. Written as DNA, the CDR3 is TGTGCCAGCTCCGGGACAGGGGGACCCTACGAGCAGTACTTC. V usage is TRBV18 and J usage is TRBJ2-7; 11 nucleotides align to TRBD1. V shed 6 bases, J shed 2 bases, and the junction held 3 bases outside the gene matches. The CDR3 has 14 amino acids. Germline CDR1 reads KGHSH; CDR2 reads LQKENI.

The chain uses TRBV29-1 and TRBJ1-2, with 8 positions matching TRBD1. In germline, CDR1 is SQVTM, CDR2 ANQGSEA. CDR3 length equals 13 residues. V gave up 6 bases and J gave up 2 bases; unmatched junction bases: 5. CDR3 region: CSVKQGGNYGYTF. CDR3 coding DNA: TGCAGCGTGAAACAGGGGGGGAACTATGGCTACACCTTC.

The chain joins TRBV7-9 to TRBJ1-5; D perhaps matches TRBD1 (6 bases). This CDR3 spans 16 amino acids. Germline CDR1 SEHNR, CDR2 FQNEAQ (reference sequence). Between the trimmed V and J ends, which lost 6 bases and 4 bases, there was a span of 19 bases. The CDR3 reads CASRSNLDRFNQPQHF. CDR3 in DNA: TGTGCCAGCAGATCCAACCTAGACAGGTTTAATCAGCCCCAGCATTTT.

The chain is built from TRBV5-4 and TRBJ2-3; the match to TRBD1 covers 7 bases. CDR3 length: 13 residues. Germline trimming cut 2 bases from V and 4 bases from J; bases unmatched to any gene: 1. Germline CDR1 SGHNT, CDR2 YYREEE (reference sequence). The CDR3 DNA reads as TGTGCCAGCAGCTTAGACAGGGCAGATACGCAGTATTTT. Its translation is CASSLDRADTQYF.

This clone came up once. The rearrangement uses TRBV28 and TRBJ2-7; 10 bases fit TRBD2. The CDR3 is 14 residues long. CDR1 and CDR2 (germline): MDHEN, SYDVKM. The V and J ends lost 6 bases and 5 bases, in that order; junction bases with no gene match: 7. The CDR3 bases are TGTGCCAGCAGCAGACTAGCGGGTATCCACGAGCAGTACTTC. It specifies CASSRLAGIHEQYF.